A single sample gave rise to the 12 T cell receptor beta chains below, sequenced in a study of T cell clonality in common variable immunodeficiency. Sequencing was performed with immunoSEQ multiplex PCR; in TCRdb, only in-frame clones are kept and a portion is missing. This sample shows roughly 50,000 clones and no singletons; less than 4% rests with the ten largest. Sequencing input: peripheral blood mononuclear cells. These receptors were collected from a person between 18 and 75 years old in good health.

This clone was found many times. The CDR3 goes on 3 residues after the read ends, and that part is filled in from the germline J gene. J is TRBJ1-5 and V is TRBV5-1; TRBD1 matches at 9 bases. Trimming removed 4 bases from V and 7 bases from J; junction bases left unmatched: 9. From germline, CDR1 is SGHRS and CDR2 YFSETQ. This CDR3 comprises 15 residues. The CDR3 sequence: CASSPQGQGGQPQHF. The sequenced part of the CDR3 DNA is TGCGCCAGCAGCCCACAGGGACAGGGCGGCCAGCCC.

Points on this clone: The observed sequence ends 3 residues before the CDR3 terminus, with the missing tail filled in from the germline J gene. The chain employs TRBV5-6 and TRBJ1-2; the D gene is possibly TRBD1 (5 bases). Germline V gene sequence: CDR1 SGHDT, CDR2 YYEEEE. The length of the CDR3 is 12 residues. Partial CDR3 DNA: TGTGCCAGCAGCTTGGCCGGCAGACAG. Translation gives CASSLAGRQ. The full CDR3 reads CASSLAGRQYTF.

As regards this clone: Read sequence stops 3 residues before the CDR3 end, and the germline J gene provides the missing end. This sequence joins TRBV19 and TRBJ1-2; 7 bases line up with TRBD1. Germline V lookup: CDR1 LNHDA, CDR2 SQIVND (reference sequence). There are 15 residues in the CDR3. After removal of 5 bases from V and 5 bases from J, the junction contained 11 bases not matched to a gene. CDR3 DNA, as far as it was read: TGTGCCAGTAGTTCAGGACAGAGGGGGCTGTATGGC. Translation gives CASSSGQRGLYG. The full CDR3 is CASSSGQRGLYGYTF.

This clone has at least ten counts. The CDR3 end falls 3 residues outside the read, so it is completed with the germline J gene. The J gene is TRBJ2-3, the V gene TRBV20-1, with 10 nucleotides matching TRBD2. Germline CDR1 and CDR2: DFQATT and SNEGSKA (reference sequence). CDR3 length: 14 residues. The ends lost 3 bases at V and 3 bases at J; junction bases unmatched: 3. CDR3 DNA, as far as it was read: TGCAGTGCTAGGGGACTAGCGAAAACAGATACG. Translating gives CSARGLAKTDT. The entire CDR3 protein is CSARGLAKTDTQYF.

Remarks on this clone: Its ends do not fully match the called genes, so a read error is possible. The CDR3 goes on 3 residues after the read ends, and that part is filled in from the germline J gene. V is TRBV18 and J is TRBJ2-3; D unclear. This CDR3 has 11 residues. Germline CDR1 is KGHSH and CDR2 is LQKENI. CDR3 region: CASSPAETQYF. The CDR3 DNA, read in part, is TGTGCCAGCTCGCCTGCAGAGACG.

The sample holds a few counts of this clone. The CDR3 extends 3 residues past the end of the read, so its final part is completed from the germline J gene. The chain employs TRBV20-1 and TRBJ2-3, with 9 bases that match TRBD2. CDR1 and CDR2 from the germline V gene are DFQATT and SNEGSKA (reference sequence). This CDR3 is built from 15 residues. CDR3 loop: CSARAPGTSQETQYF. The DNA read from the CDR3 is TGCAGTGCTAGAGCCCCCGGGACTAGCCAAGAGACG.

At least ten counts were recorded for this clone. The read gets to within 3 residues of the CDR3 end, and the germline J gene fills in the rest. This chain connects TRBV5-1 to TRBJ2-5; 8 bases align to TRBD1. CDR3 length: 14 residues. Unmatched junction bases numbered 0, after V lost 1 base and J lost 1 base. Germline assignment: CDR1 SGHRS and CDR2 YFSETQ. The CDR3 bases that were read are TGCGCCAGCAGCTTGACAGGGGGCCAAGAGACC. This translates into CASSLTGGQET. The CDR3, in full, reads CASSLTGGQETQYF.

On this clone: The CDR3 extends 3 residues past the end of the read, so its final part is completed from the germline J gene. The chain employs TRBV13 and TRBJ1-3; D may be TRBD1 (6 bases). The CDR3 totals 15 residues. Germline V gene lookup returns CDR1 PRHDT and CDR2 FYEKMQ (reference sequence). The V and J ends lost 4 bases and 2 bases respectively, with 12 bases between them. The CDR3 loop is CASSYGEGAGNTIYF. CDR3 DNA, as far as it was read: TGTGCCAGCAGCTACGGGGAGGGGGCTGGAAACACC.

This clone has ten or more counts. CDR3 residues: CSVQTVMNTGELFF. The part of the CDR3 DNA that was read is TGCAGCGTGCAGACAGTAATGAACACCGGGGAG. The genes are TRBV29-1 and TRBJ2-2; perhaps TRBD1 as D (5 bases). Coverage ceases 3 residues before the CDR3 finishes, and the germline J gene fills in the end. This CDR3 is 14 amino acids long. Germline assignment: CDR1 SQVTM and CDR2 ANQGSEA. The V and J ends lost 6 bases and 1 base respectively, with 12 bases between them.

This clone was counted many times. The read ends 3 residues shy of where the CDR3 ends; the end is completed using the germline J gene. This sequence joins TRBV20-1 and TRBJ2-5, with TRBD2 matching 8 bases. Germline V gene lookup returns CDR1 DFQATT and CDR2 SNEGSKA (reference sequence). This CDR3 is 15 amino acids long. V shed 3 bases and J 2 bases; nucleotides not matched to a gene: 8. The CDR3 sequence is CSARGGLAGQETQYF. CDR3 DNA (partial): TGCAGTGCTAGGGGGGGGCTAGCGGGTCAAGAGACC.

This clone was seen many times. With the read ending 3 residues before the CDR3 end, the germline J gene is used to fill in that end. The chain joins TRBV7-9 to TRBJ2-5; D is unresolved. The CDR3 covers 14 residues. V lost 5 bases and J 4 bases, leaving 14 bases between the germline ends. The germline CDR1 and CDR2 sequences are SEHNR and FQNEAQ (reference sequence). CDR3 amino acids: CASSEAGRGETQYF. Partial CDR3 DNA: TGTGCCAGCAGCGAAGCAGGCAGAGGAGAGACC.

At least ten counts were recorded for this clone. The read terminates 3 residues before the CDR3 end, so the remaining end is supplied by the germline J gene. The rearrangement links TRBV20-1 to TRBJ2-7, with D tentatively TRBD1 (6 bases). The CDR3 sequence is 14 residues long. The germline V gene encodes CDR1 DFQATT and CDR2 SNEGSKA (reference sequence). V was pared by 3 bases and J by 3 bases, with 15 bases between. The CDR3: CSASNGGQSYEQYF. The sequenced CDR3 bases are TGCAGTGCTAGCAATGGGGGACAAAGCTACGAG.